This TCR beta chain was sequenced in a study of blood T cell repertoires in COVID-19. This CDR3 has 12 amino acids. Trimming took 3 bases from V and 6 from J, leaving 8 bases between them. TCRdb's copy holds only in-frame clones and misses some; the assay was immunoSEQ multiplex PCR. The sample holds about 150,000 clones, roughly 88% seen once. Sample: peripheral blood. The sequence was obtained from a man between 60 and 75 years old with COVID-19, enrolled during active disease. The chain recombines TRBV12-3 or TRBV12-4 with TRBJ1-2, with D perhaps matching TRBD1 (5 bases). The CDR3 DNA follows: TGTGCCAGCAGTTTGGGGGGTAATGGCTACACCTTC. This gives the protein CASSLGGNGYTF.